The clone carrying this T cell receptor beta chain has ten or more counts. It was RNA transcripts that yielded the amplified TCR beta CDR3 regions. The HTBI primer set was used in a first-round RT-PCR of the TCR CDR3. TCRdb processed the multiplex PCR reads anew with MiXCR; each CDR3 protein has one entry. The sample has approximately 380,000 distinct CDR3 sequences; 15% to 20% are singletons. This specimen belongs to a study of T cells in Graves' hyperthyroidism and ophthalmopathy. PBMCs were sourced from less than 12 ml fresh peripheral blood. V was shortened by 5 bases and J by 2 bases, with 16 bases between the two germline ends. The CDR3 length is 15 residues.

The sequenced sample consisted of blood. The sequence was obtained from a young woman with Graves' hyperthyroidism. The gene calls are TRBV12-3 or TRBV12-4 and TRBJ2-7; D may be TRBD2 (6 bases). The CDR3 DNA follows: TGTGCCAGCAGTGGAGGGTCAAAACCAACCTACGAGCAGTACTTC. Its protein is CASSGGSKPTYEQYF.